These 24 T cell receptor beta chains were sequenced from one sample in a study of blood T cell repertoires in COVID-19. Repertoires were generated with immunoSEQ multiplex PCR, while TCRdb's copy carries only in-frame clones and drops some. The sample holds around 450,000 clones, around 90% seen once. The sequencing input was PBMCs or T cells enriched from blood (not recorded which). These TCRs come from a man aged 18 to 29 who had recovered from COVID-19.

The chain has TRBV14 and TRBJ1-1; maybe TRBD1 (6 bases). This CDR3 has 15 residues. V was shortened by 1 base and J by 6 bases, with 15 bases between the two germline ends. Per the germline V gene, CDR1 is SGHDN and CDR2 is FVKESK. CDR3 protein: CASSQVGGGIAEAFF. CDR3 coding DNA: TGTGCCAGCAGCCAAGTAGGGGGGGGCATAGCTGAAGCTTTCTTT.

The chain uses TRBV6-1 and TRBJ2-7; 10 bases are shared with TRBD2. J gave up 5 bases and V 3 bases, and 7 bases lay outside the gene matches. The germline V gene encodes CDR1 MNHNS and CDR2 SASEGT. CDR3 length: 15 amino acids. The CDR3 DNA is TGTGCCAGCAGTGAGCGTAGCGGGAGGTGGGACGAGCAGTACTTC. Protein: CASSERSGRWDEQYF.

The rearrangement uses TRBV19 and TRBJ1-1, with TRBD1 as a possible D gene (6 bases). CDR1 LNHDA and CDR2 SQIVND come from the germline V gene (reference sequence). Trimming took 7 bases from V and 10 from J, leaving 19 bases between them. The CDR3 has 13 amino acids. The DNA for the CDR3 is TGTGCCAGTATCCCGAGGGGGGGGTTCGGAGCTTTCTTT. It translates to CASIPRGGFGAFF.

The chain couples TRBV19 to TRBJ1-1, with a possible D match to TRBD1 (6 bases). Per germline, CDR1 LNHDA and CDR2 SQIVND (reference sequence). This CDR3 has 12 amino acids. V was cut by 7 bases and J by 7 bases, with 13 bases left in between. CDR3 sequence: CASTGGGGEAFF. The CDR3 DNA sequence: TGTGCCAGTACGGGGGGCGGTGGTGAAGCTTTCTTT.

This chain links TRBV5-1 with TRBJ2-7; 8 positions agree with TRBD1. Germline trimming cut 5 bases from V and 9 bases from J; bases unmatched to any gene: 19. Germline CDR1 SGHRS, CDR2 YFSETQ. The CDR3 has 16 amino acids. CDR3: CASRSSDVTGDLRQYF. The CDR3 DNA reads TGCGCCAGCAGGTCGTCGGATGTGACAGGGGATTTGAGGCAGTACTTC.

J is TRBJ1-3 and V is TRBV6-6; TRBD1 matches at 8 bases. J was trimmed by 0 bases and V by 6 bases; bases with no gene match: 4. This CDR3 spans 15 amino acids. Looked up from germline, CDR1 is MNHNY and CDR2 is SVGAGI (reference sequence). The CDR3 spells CASSKGQASGNTIYF. In nucleotides, the CDR3 is TGTGCCAGCAGCAAGGGACAGGCCTCTGGAAACACCATATATTTT.

The genes are TRBV5-6 and TRBJ1-6; D may be TRBD1 (5 bases). The germline V and J ends were trimmed by 5 bases and 8 bases, with 17 bases remaining between them. The CDR3 contains 15 residues. CDR1 and CDR2 from the germline V gene are SGHDT and YYEEEE. The CDR3 DNA reads as TGTGCCAGCAGTTTAAAATTGCGGGGGGATTCACCCCTCCACTTT. Protein: CASSLKLRGDSPLHF.

CDR3 nucleotides: TGTGCCAGCAGCTCGACAGGTTTTGTGGACACTGAAGCTTTCTTT. Translation: CASSSTGFVDTEAFF. The chain uses TRBV7-9 and TRBJ1-1, with D possibly matching TRBD1 (6 bases). V was clipped by 4 bases and J by 3 bases, with 15 bases between them. Germline CDR1 SEHNR, CDR2 FQNEAQ (reference sequence). The CDR3 covers 15 residues.

The chain links TRBV4-1 to TRBJ1-4; 10 bases are shared with TRBD1. Germline CDR1 and CDR2: MGHRA and YSYEKL. CDR3 length: 15 amino acids. V lost 4 bases, J lost 14 bases, and 13 bases stayed unmatched. The CDR3 is CASSPGGQGRTVLFF. The DNA of the CDR3 is TGCGCCAGCAGCCCCGGGGGACAGGGGAGAACCGTTCTGTTTTTT.

The chain uses TRBV5-4 and TRBJ2-7; 7 bases fit TRBD1. Unmatched junction bases numbered 7, after V lost 0 bases and J lost 4 bases. Per the germline V gene, CDR1 is SGHNT and CDR2 is YYREEE (reference sequence). CDR3 length equals 15 residues. The CDR3 region is CASSLAATGRYEQYF. In DNA form, the CDR3 reads TGTGCCAGCAGCTTGGCCGCGACAGGGCGATACGAGCAGTACTTC.

The rearrangement joins TRBV4-1 to TRBJ1-2; 7 positions agree with TRBD1. V trimming: 1 base; J trimming: 4 bases; junction bases outside the gene matches: 6. The germline V gene encodes CDR1 MGHRA and CDR2 YSYEKL. The CDR3 totals 15 residues. CDR3 amino acids: CASSQARTGGYGYTF. In DNA, the CDR3 is TGCGCCAGCAGCCAAGCGCGGACAGGTGGCTATGGCTACACCTTC.

This chain uses TRBV4-1 with TRBJ1-5; 8 bases map to TRBD1. The V gene end was trimmed by 6 bases and the J gene end by 4 bases; junction bases not matched to a gene: 5. Germline V gives CDR1 MGHRA, CDR2 YSYEKL. The length of the CDR3 is 14 residues. CDR3 in DNA: TGCGCCAGCAGTCGGACAGGGAAGAATCAGCCCCAGCATTTT. Amino acid sequence: CASSRTGKNQPQHF.

The gene calls are TRBV3-1 (or the pseudogene TRBV3-2) and TRBJ1-3; D possibly corresponds to TRBD1 (6 bases). Germline CDR1 reads LGHDT; CDR2 reads YNNKEL (reference sequence). Trimming shortened V by 3 bases and J by 4 bases, and 19 bases separated the two germline ends. This CDR3 comprises 17 residues. CDR3 region: CASSHPRTVRNGNTIYF. The CDR3 DNA sequence: TGTGCCAGCAGCCACCCTAGGACAGTTCGCAACGGAAACACCATATATTTT.

The rearrangement links TRBV7-6 to TRBJ2-5, with D tentatively TRBD2 (6 bases). Deletions cut 1 base from V and 4 bases from J, with 16 bases between. The CDR3 consists of 16 residues. Germline V gene lookup returns CDR1 SGHVS and CDR2 FNYEAQ. CDR3 sequence: CASSLGGAPRTETQYF. The CDR3 DNA reads TGTGCCAGCAGCTTAGGCGGGGCCCCCCGAACAGAGACCCAGTACTTC.

The V call is TRBV6-5, the J call TRBJ1-5, with D perhaps TRBD1 (5 bases). The V end lost 7 bases, the J end lost 10 bases, and 17 bases lay between the germline ends. The germline gives CDR1 MNHEY, CDR2 SVGAGI. The CDR3 totals 13 residues. Written as DNA, the CDR3 is TGTGCCAGCACCACAGAGGAGGGGCTACCCCAGCATTTT. Translated: CASTTEEGLPQHF.

The gene calls are TRBV7-9 and TRBJ2-1; D is possibly TRBD2 (6 bases). Germline V gene lookup returns CDR1 SEHNR and CDR2 FQNEAQ (reference sequence). The CDR3 is 16 amino acids. Trimming removed 4 bases at V and 0 bases at J, with 13 bases between. The CDR3 nucleotides are TGTGCCAGCAGCTCCCTTAGCGGTCCCTCCTACAATGAGCAGTTCTTC. Its protein is CASSSLSGPSYNEQFF.

This clone showed up just once. The chain combines TRBV29-1 with TRBJ1-4; D is perhaps TRBD1 (6 bases). The CDR3 runs to 12 residues. Trimming stripped 6 bases from V and 6 bases from J, with 11 bases between. The V gene's germline CDR1 is SQVTM and CDR2 ANQGSEA. The CDR3 here is CSVEWTDEKLFF. The CDR3 DNA follows: TGCAGCGTGGAATGGACAGATGAAAAACTGTTTTTT.

The chain has TRBV28 and TRBJ2-1; TRBD2 agrees at 10 bases. The CDR3 sequence is 12 residues long. Losses at the gene ends were 9 bases for V and 7 bases for J; bases not matched to a gene: 3. The V gene's germline CDR1 is MDHEN and CDR2 SYDVKM. CDR3 DNA sequence: TGTGCCAGTGGACTAGCGGTAAATGAGCAGTTCTTC. Its translation: CASGLAVNEQFF. Full variable domain (remainder filled in from reference TRBV28 and TRBJ2-1): DVKVTQSSRYLVKRTGEKVFLECVQDMDHENMFWYRQDPGLGLRLIYFSYDVKMKEKGDIPEGYSVSREKKERFSLILESASTNQTSMYLCASGLAVNEQFFGPGTRLTVL.

In DNA form, the CDR3 reads TGCGCCAGCAGCTCCCTGACAGGCGCCTACAATGAGCAGTTCTTC. Its translation: CASSSLTGAYNEQFF. This sequence joins TRBV5-1 and TRBJ2-1; a possible D gene is TRBD1 (6 bases). This CDR3 is 15 amino acids long. Trimming removed 3 bases from V and 2 bases from J, with 12 bases in between. Germline CDR1 SGHRS, CDR2 YFSETQ. The entire variable domain, with the rest obtained from reference TRBV5-1 and TRBJ2-1, is as follows: KAGVTQTPRYLIKTRGQQVTLSCSPISGHRSVSWYQQTPGQGLQFLFEYFSETQRNKGNFPGRFSGRQFSNSRSEMNVSTLELGDSALYLCASSSLTGAYNEQFFGPGTRLTVL.

The chain is built from TRBV28 and TRBJ2-7; D perhaps matches TRBD2 (7 bases). The CDR3 is made up of 15 amino acids. The V and J ends lost 3 bases and 2 bases respectively, with 14 bases between them. Per germline, CDR1 MDHEN and CDR2 SYDVKM. The CDR3 loop reads CASSFRGAGPYEQYF. The CDR3 DNA sequence: TGTGCCAGCAGTTTTCGGGGGGCGGGCCCCTACGAGCAGTACTTC.

This clone was seen just once. The rearrangement uses TRBV27 and TRBJ1-2, with D tentatively TRBD1 (5 bases). The CDR3 runs 14 residues. CDR1 and CDR2 from the germline V gene are MNHEY and SMNVEV (reference sequence). V shed 3 bases and J shed 6 bases, with 14 bases lying between them. This chain's CDR3 is CASSLRFTGDGYTF. CDR3 in DNA: TGTGCCAGCAGTTTGCGGTTTACGGGGGATGGCTACACCTTC.

This clone appeared a few times. The V and J genes are TRBV29-1 and TRBJ1-5; D gene ambiguous. In germline, CDR1 is SQVTM, CDR2 ANQGSEA. The CDR3 spans 13 residues. V dropped 4 bases and J dropped 4 bases, with 11 bases sitting between them. The CDR3 DNA follows: TGCAGCGTTGCCGGGATGGAGAATCAGCCCCAGCATTTT. This translates into CSVAGMENQPQHF.

This chain connects TRBV14 to TRBJ1-3; 8 nucleotides align to TRBD1. The CDR3 contains 14 residues. Germline trimming cut 4 bases from V and 3 bases from J; bases unmatched to any gene: 2. Germline V lookup: CDR1 SGHDN, CDR2 FVKESK. CDR3 region: CASSRTGLGNTIYF. The CDR3, as DNA: TGTGCCAGCAGCCGGACAGGGCTTGGAAACACCATATATTTT.

J is TRBJ1-2 and V is TRBV25-1, with TRBD1 matching 7 bases. This CDR3 spans 13 amino acids. The germline V gene encodes CDR1 MGHDK and CDR2 SYGVNS. V dropped 6 bases and J dropped 2; count of bases not matched to a gene: 3. In DNA form, the CDR3 reads TGTGCCAGCAGCCGGACAGGCAACTATGGCTACACCTTC. It translates to CASSRTGNYGYTF.